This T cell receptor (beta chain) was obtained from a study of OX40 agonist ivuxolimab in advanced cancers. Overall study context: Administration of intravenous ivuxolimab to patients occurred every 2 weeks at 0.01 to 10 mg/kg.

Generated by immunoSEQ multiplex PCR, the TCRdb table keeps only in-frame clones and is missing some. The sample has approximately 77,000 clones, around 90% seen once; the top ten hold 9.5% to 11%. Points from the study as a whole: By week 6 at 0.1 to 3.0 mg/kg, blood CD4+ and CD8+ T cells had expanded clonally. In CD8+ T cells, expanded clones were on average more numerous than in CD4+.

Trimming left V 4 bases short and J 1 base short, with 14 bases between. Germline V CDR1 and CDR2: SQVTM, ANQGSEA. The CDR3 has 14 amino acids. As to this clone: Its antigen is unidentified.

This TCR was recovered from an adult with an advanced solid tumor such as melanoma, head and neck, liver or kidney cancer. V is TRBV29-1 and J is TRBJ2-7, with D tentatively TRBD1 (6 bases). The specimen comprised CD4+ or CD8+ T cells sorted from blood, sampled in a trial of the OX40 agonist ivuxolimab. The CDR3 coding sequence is TGCAGCGTTGTGGGCTACAGGGATTCCTACGAGCAGTACTTC. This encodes CSVVGYRDSYEQYF.